The 2 T cell receptor beta chains presented below share a single source sample, sequenced in a study. The repertoire was sequenced with immunoSEQ multiplex PCR; TCRdb's copy has only in-frame clones and lacks some. The table shows about 68,000 clones, with roughly 93% occurring only once. The sequenced sample consisted of PBMCs. The receptors were gathered from a man aged 40-50 years with rheumatoid arthritis.

This chain links TRBV29-1 with TRBJ2-1; 11 bases match TRBD2. Germline loops: CDR1 SQVTM, CDR2 ANQGSEA. This CDR3 has 15 amino acids. Trimming at V came to 7 bases and at J to 4 bases, leaving 9 bases not matched to a gene. Written as DNA, the CDR3 is TGCAGCGCCCCATCAGCTAGCGGGGGGTACAATGAGCAGTTCTTC. Translating gives CSAPSASGGYNEQFF.

The gene calls are TRBV19 and TRBJ2-5, with D perhaps matching TRBD1 (6 bases). CDR3 size: 15 residues. Per the germline V gene, CDR1 is LNHDA and CDR2 is SQIVND (reference sequence). V lost 4 bases, J lost 5 bases, and 17 bases lay in between. The CDR3 loop is CASSTTGSRWETQYF. The CDR3 nucleotides are TGTGCCAGTAGTACCACAGGGAGCCGGTGGGAGACCCAGTACTTC.